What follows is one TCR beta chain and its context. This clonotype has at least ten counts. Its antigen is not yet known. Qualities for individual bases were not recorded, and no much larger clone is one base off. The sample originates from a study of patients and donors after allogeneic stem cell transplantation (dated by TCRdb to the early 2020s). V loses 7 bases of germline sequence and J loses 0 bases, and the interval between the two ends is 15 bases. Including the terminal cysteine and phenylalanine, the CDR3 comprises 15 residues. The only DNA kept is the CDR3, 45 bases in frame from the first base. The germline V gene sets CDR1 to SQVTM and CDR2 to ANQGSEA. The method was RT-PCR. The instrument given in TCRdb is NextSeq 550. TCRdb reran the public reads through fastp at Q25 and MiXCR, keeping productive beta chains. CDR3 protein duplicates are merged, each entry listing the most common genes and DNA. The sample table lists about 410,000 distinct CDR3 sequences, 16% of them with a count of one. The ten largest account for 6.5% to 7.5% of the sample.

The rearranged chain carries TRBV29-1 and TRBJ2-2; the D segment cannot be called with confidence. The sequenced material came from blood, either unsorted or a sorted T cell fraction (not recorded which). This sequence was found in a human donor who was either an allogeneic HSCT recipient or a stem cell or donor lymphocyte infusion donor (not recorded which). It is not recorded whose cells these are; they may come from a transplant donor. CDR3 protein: CSAETDTSNTGELFF. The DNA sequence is TGCAGCGCCGAAACAGACACCTCGAACACCGGGGAGCTGTTTTTT.